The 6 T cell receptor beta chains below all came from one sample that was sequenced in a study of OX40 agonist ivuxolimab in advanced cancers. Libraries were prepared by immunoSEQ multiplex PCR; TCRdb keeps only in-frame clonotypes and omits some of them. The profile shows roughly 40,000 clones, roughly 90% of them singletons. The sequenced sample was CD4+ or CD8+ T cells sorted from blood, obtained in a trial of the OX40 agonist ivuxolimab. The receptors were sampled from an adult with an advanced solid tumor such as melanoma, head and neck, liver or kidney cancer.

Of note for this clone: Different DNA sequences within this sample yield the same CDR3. Here the CDR3 DNA reads TGTGCCAGCAGTGAACCAAGGCGAGCTATGAACACTGAAGCTTTCTTT. Residues: CASSEPRRAMNTEAFF. The genes are TRBV6-1 and TRBJ1-1; D is unresolved. This CDR3 region has 16 residues. Trimming took off 2 bases at V and 0 bases at J, with 13 bases between the two ends. CDR1 MNHNS and CDR2 SASEGT come from the germline V gene.

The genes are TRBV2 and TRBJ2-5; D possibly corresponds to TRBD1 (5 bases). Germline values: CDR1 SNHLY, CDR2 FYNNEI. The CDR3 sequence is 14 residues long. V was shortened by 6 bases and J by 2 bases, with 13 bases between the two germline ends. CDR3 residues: CASRATDPQETQYF. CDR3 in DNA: TGTGCCAGCAGGGCGACAGATCCACAAGAGACCCAGTACTTC. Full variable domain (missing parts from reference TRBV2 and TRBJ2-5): EPEVTQTPSHQVTQMGQEVILRCVPISNHLYFYWYRQILGQKVEFLVSFYNNEISEKSEIFDDQFSVERPDGSNFTLKIRSTKLEDSAMYFCASRATDPQETQYFGPGTRLLVL.

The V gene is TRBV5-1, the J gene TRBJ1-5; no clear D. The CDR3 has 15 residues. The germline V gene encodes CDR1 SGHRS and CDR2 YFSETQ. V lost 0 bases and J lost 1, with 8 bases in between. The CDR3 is CASSLDSGSNQPQHF. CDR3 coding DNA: TGCGCCAGCAGCTTGGATAGTGGAAGCAATCAGCCCCAGCATTTT.

CDR3 nucleotides: TGTGCCAGCAGCGCGGGACGGAATCTTGAAGCTTTCTTT. Translating it yields CASSAGRNLEAFF. The chain has TRBV5-6 and TRBJ1-1, with D possibly being TRBD1 (5 bases). The ends were cut back, 4 bases at V and 7 bases at J, with 14 bases in the middle. The germline CDR1 and CDR2 sequences are SGHDT and YYEEEE. The CDR3 has 13 residues.

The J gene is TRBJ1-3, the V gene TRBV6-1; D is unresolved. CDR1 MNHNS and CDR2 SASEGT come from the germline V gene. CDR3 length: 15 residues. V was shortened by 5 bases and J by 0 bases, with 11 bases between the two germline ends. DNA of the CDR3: TGTGCCAGCAGTCGGCGGCGATCCTCTGGAAACACCATATATTTT. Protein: CASSRRRSSGNTIYF.

CDR3 DNA: TGCAGCGCAATCCCTGGGACAGGCAATGGCTACACCTTC. Translated: CSAIPGTGNGYTF. The chain recombines TRBV29-1 with TRBJ1-2, with TRBD1 matching 8 bases. V lost 7 bases, J lost 6 bases, and 10 bases stayed unmatched. The CDR3 sequence is 13 residues long. The germline V gene has CDR1 SQVTM and CDR2 ANQGSEA.